The source of this T cell receptor (beta chain) is a study of T-cell reconstitution after alpha-beta-depleted transplantation in children. This CDR3 spans 16 amino acids. Trimming cost V 5 bases and J 1 base; bases outside gene matches: 7. Per germline, CDR1 SGDLS and CDR2 YYNGEE. Study-wide results and limits: Where alpha-beta T cells came from about two months after transplant was reportedly several hundred expanded graft clones.

The library targeted TCRbeta and was prepared with unique molecular identifiers. TCRdb called the PCR reads again in MiXCR, with one record for every CDR3 protein. The sample has about 27,000 distinct CDR3 sequences, about a sixth seen once; the top ten hold over 30%. Comments on this clonotype: Its antigen is still unknown.

V is TRBV9 and J is TRBJ2-1; TRBD2 agrees at 9 bases. The TCR sequence derives from a male patient between 2 and 15 years old who had a stem cell transplant for acute lymphoblastic leukemia, so the T cells may come from the graft donor. The material sequenced was PBMCs, mostly from graft donor cells, taken 60 days after TCRalphabeta/CD19-depleted stem cell transplant. The CDR3: CASRPGAGGSYNEQFF. DNA of the CDR3: TGTGCCAGCAGACCCGGGGCGGGGGGGTCCTACAATGAGCAGTTCTTC.